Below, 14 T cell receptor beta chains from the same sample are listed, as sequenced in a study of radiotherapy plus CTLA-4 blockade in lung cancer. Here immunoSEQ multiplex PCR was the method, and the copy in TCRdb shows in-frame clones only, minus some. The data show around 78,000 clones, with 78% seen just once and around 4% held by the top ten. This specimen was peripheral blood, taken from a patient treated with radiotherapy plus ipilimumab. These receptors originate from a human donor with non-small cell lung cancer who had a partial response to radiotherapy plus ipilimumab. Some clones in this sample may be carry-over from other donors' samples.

The CDR3 loop is CASSSQGFDGYTF. In nucleotides, the CDR3 is TGTGCCAGCAGTTCACAGGGTTTCGATGGCTACACCTTC. J is TRBJ1-2 and V is TRBV9; TRBD1 might be the D (6 bases). V gave up 5 bases and J gave up 6 bases, with 14 bases separating them. CDR3 size: 13 residues. The V gene's germline CDR1 is SGDLS and CDR2 YYNGEE.

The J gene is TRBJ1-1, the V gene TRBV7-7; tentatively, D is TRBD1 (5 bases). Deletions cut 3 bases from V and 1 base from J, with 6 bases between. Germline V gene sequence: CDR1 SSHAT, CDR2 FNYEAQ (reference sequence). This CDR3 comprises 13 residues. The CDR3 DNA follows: TGTGCCAGCAGCTTGACAGAGAACACTGAAGCTTTCTTT. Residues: CASSLTENTEAFF.

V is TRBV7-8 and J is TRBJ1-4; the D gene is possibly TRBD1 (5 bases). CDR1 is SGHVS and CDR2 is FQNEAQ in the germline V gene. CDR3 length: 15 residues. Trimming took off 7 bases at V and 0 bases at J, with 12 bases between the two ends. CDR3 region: CASKTSGATNEKLFF. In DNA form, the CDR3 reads TGTGCCAGCAAGACTTCGGGGGCAACTAATGAAAAACTGTTTTTT.

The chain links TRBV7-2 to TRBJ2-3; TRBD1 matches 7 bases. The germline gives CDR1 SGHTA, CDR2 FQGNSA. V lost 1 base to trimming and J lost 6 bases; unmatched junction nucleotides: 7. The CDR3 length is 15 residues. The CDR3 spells CASSLGIGGRDTQYF. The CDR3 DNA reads TGTGCCAGCAGCTTAGGTATAGGGGGCAGGGATACGCAGTATTTT.

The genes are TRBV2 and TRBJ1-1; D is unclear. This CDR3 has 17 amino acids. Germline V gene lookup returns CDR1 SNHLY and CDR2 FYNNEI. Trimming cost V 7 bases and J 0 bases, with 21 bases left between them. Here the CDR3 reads CASTRFSPLPMNTEAFF. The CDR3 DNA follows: TGTGCCAGCACCCGGTTTAGCCCACTACCCATGAACACTGAAGCTTTCTTT.

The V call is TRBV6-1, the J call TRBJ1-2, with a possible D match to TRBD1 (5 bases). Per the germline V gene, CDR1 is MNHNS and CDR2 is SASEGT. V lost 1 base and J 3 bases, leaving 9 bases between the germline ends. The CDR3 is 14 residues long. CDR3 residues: CASSEVGGDYGYTF. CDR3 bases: TGTGCCAGCAGTGAAGTCGGGGGAGACTATGGCTACACCTTC.

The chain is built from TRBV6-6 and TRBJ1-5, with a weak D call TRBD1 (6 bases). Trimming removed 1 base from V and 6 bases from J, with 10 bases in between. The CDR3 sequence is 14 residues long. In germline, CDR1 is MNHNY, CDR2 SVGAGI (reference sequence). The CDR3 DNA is TGTGCCAGCAGTTACTTGGGGGCGCCTCAGCCCCAGCATTTT. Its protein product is CASSYLGAPQPQHF.

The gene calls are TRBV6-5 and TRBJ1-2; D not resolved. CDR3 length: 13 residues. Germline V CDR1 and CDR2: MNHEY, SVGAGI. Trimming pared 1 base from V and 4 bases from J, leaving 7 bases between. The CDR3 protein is CASSYFGVYGYTF. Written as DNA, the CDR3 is TGTGCCAGCAGTTACTTTGGAGTCTATGGCTACACCTTC.

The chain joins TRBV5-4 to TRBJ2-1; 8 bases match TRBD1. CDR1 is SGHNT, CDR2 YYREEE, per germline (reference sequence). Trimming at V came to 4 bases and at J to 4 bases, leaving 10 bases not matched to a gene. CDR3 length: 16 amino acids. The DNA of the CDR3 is TGTGCCAGCAGCCAACGGACAGGGCGAGGGTACAATGAGCAGTTCTTC. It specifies CASSQRTGRGYNEQFF.

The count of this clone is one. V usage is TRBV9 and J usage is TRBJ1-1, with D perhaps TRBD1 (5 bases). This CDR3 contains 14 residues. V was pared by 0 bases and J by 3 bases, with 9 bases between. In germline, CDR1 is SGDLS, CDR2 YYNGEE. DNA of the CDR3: TGTGCCAGCAGCGTAGGGAGGGGAGACACTGAAGCTTTCTTT. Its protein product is CASSVGRGDTEAFF.

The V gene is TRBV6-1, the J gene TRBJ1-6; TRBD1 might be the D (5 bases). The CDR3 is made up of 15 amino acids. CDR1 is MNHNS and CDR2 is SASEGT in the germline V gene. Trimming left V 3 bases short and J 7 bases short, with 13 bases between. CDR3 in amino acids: CASSDHGGENSPLHF. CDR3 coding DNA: TGTGCCAGCAGTGATCACGGGGGTGAGAATTCACCCCTCCACTTT.

The CDR3 loop reads CASSLRGNEQFF. In DNA form, the CDR3 reads TGCGCCAGCAGCTTAAGGGGGAATGAGCAGTTCTTC. The V call is TRBV4-1, the J call TRBJ2-1; D possibly corresponds to TRBD1 (6 bases). V lost 5 bases, J lost 7 bases, and 9 bases lay in between. Germline V CDR1 and CDR2: MGHRA, YSYEKL. This CDR3 is 12 amino acids long.

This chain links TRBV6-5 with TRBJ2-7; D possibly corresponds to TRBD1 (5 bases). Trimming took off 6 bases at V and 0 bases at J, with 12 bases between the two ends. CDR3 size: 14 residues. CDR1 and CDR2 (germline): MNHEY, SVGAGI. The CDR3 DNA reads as TGTGCCAGCAGGGAACAGGCCAACTCCTACGAGCAGTACTTC. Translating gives CASREQANSYEQYF.

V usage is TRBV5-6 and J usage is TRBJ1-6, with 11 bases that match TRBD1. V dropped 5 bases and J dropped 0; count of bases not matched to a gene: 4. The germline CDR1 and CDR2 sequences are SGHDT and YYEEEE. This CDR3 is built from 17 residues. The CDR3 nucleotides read TGTGCCAGCAGGGACAGGGGGCTGGGCTCCTATAATTCACCCCTCCACTTT. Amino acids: CASRDRGLGSYNSPLHF.